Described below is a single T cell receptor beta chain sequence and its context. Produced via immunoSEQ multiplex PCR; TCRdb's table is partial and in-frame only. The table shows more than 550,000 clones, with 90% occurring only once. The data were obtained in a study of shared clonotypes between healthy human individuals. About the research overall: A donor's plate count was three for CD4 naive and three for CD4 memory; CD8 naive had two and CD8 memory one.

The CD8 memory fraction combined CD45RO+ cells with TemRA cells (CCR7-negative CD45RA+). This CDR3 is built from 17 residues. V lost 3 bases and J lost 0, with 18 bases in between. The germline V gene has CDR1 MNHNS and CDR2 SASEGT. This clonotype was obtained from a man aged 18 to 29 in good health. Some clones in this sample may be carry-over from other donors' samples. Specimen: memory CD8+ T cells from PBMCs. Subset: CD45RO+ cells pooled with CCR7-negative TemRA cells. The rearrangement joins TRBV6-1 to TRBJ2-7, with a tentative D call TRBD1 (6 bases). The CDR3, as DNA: TGTGCCAGCAGTGAGGGCTTGGTCAAGGACAGCTCCTACGAGCAGTACTTC. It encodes CASSEGLVKDSSYEQYF.